This T cell receptor beta chain is drawn from a study of T cells in Graves' hyperthyroidism and ophthalmopathy. Overall study: Pretreatment peripheral blood was obtained at initial diagnosis.

Trimming took off 6 bases at V and 9 bases at J, with 18 bases between the two ends. Germline lookup yields CDR1 MNHEY and CDR2 SVGEGT. The CDR3 is 15 residues long. Ophthalmopathy patients all had a Clinical Activity Score of at least 3, a NOSPECS grade of at least 4 and disease under 3 months old. Patients with uncontrolled infections, other autoimmune diseases, pregnancy or lactation were excluded. TCR beta CDR3 sequences were amplified from RNA transcripts. Using the HTBI primer set, a first-round RT-PCR was run on the TCR CDR3. TCRdb fed the multiplex PCR reads into MiXCR, producing one record per CDR3 protein. This table holds about 400,000 distinct CDR3 sequences, 14% found once. This clonotype appeared many times.

This TCR was recovered from a woman aged 25 to 39 with Graves' ophthalmopathy. This rearrangement joins TRBV6-2 or TRBV6-3 to TRBJ1-6; D may be TRBD1 (6 bases). Sample: blood. CDR3 protein: CASSRDPQGSSPLHF. In nucleotides, the CDR3 is TGTGCCAGCAGCCGCGACCCACAGGGAAGTTCACCCCTCCACTTT.